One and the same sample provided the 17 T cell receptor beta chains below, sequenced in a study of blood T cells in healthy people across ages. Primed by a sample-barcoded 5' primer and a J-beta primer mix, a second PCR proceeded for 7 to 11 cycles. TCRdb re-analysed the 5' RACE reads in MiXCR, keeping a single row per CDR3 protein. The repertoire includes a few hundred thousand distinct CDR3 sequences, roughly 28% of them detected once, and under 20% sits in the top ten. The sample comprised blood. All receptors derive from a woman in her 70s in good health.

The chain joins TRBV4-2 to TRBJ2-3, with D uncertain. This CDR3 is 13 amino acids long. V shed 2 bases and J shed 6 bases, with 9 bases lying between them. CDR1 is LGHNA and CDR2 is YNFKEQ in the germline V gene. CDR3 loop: CASSQSRGDTQYF. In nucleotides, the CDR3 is TGTGCCAGCAGCCAATCCCGCGGCGATACGCAGTATTTT.

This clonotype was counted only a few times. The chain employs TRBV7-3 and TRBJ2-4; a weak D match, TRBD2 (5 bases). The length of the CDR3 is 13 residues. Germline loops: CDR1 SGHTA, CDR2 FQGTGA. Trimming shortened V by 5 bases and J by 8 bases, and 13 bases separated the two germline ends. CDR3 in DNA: TGTGCCAGCAGCCCCCCGGGGAGCGACATTCAGTACTTC. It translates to CASSPPGSDIQYF.

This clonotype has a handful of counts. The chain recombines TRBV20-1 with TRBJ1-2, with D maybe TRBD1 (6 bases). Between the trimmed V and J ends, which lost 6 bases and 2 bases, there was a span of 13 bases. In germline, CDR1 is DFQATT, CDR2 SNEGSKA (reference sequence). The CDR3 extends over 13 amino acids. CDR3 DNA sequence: TGCAGTGCAGCTGACCAGGGGAACTATGGCTACACCTTC. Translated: CSAADQGNYGYTF.

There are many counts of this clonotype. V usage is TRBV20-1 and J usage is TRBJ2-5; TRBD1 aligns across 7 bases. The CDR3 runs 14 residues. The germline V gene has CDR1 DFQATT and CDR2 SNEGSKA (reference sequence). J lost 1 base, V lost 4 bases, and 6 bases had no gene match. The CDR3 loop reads CSAILQGFQETQYF. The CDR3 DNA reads TGCAGTGCTATACTACAGGGGTTCCAAGAGACCCAGTACTTC.

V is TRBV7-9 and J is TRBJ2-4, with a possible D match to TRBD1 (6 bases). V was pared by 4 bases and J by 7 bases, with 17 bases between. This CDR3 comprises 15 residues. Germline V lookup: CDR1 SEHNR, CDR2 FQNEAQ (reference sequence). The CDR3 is CASSSAHRVDNIQYF. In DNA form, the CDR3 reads TGTGCCAGCAGCTCCGCGCACAGGGTTGATAACATTCAGTACTTC.

CDR3 nucleotide sequence: TGTGCCAGCAGTCCGGGACAGGGGTGGGATACGCAGTATTTT. As protein: CASSPGQGWDTQYF. The chain links TRBV27 to TRBJ2-3; 10 positions match TRBD1. The V and J ends lost 5 bases and 6 bases, in that order; junction bases with no gene match: 5. Germline V gives CDR1 MNHEY, CDR2 SMNVEV (reference sequence). The CDR3 totals 14 residues.

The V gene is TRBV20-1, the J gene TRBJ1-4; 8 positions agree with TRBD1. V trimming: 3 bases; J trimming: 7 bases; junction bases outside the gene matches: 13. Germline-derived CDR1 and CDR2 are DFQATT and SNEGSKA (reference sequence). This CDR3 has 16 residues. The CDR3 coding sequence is TGCAGTGCTAGGGACAGGGTCGGCAACTATGGTGAAAAACTGTTTTTT. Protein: CSARDRVGNYGEKLFF.

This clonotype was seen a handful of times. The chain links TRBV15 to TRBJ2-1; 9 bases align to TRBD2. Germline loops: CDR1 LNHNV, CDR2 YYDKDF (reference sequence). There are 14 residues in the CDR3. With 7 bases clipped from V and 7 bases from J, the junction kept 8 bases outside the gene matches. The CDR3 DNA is TGTGCCACCACTCCGGGACTAGCTGGGAATGAGCAGTTCTTC. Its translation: CATTPGLAGNEQFF.

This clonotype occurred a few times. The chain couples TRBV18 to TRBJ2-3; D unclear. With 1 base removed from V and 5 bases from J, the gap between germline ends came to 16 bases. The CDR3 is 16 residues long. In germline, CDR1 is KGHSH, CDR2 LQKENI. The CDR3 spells CASSPLRHAAGDTQYF. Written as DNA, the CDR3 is TGTGCCAGCTCACCACTGAGGCACGCTGCTGGAGATACGCAGTATTTT.

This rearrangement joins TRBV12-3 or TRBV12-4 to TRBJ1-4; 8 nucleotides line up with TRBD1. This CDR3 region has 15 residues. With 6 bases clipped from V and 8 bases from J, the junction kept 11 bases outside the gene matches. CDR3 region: CASSRQGLNWEKLFF. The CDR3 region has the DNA TGTGCCAGCAGCCGACAGGGGTTGAATTGGGAAAAACTGTTTTTT.

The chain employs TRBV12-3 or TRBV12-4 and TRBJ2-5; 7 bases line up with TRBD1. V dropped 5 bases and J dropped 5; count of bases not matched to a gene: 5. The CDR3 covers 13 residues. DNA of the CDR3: TGTGCCAGCAGTCCACAGGGGTCGGAGACCCAGTACTTC. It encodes CASSPQGSETQYF.

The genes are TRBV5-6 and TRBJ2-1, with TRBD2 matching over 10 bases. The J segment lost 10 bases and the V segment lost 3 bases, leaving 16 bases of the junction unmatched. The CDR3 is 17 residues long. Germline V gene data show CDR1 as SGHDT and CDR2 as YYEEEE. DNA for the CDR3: TGTGCCAGCAGCTCCCGCACTAGCGGGAAGAGGGCGAGCGAGCAGTTCTTC. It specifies CASSSRTSGKRASEQFF.

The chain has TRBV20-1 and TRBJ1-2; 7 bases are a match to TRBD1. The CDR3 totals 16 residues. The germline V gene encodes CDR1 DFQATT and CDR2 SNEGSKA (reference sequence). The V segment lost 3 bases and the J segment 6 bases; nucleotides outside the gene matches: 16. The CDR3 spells CSARGTGTESLHGYTF. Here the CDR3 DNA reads TGCAGTGCTAGGGGAACCGGGACAGAGTCATTGCATGGCTACACCTTC.

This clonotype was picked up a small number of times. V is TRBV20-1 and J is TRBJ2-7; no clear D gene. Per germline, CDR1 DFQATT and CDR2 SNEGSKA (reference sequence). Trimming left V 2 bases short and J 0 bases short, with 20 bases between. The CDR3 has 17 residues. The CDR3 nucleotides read TGCAGTGCTAGATCGCTAGGAGAAGTCACCTACTCCTACGAGCAGTACTTC. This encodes CSARSLGEVTYSYEQYF.

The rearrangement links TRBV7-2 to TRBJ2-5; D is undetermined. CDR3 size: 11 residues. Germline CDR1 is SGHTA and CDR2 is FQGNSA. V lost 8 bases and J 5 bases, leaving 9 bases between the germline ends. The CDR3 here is CASGRPETQYF. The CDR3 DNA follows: TGTGCCAGCGGACGGCCGGAGACCCAGTACTTC.

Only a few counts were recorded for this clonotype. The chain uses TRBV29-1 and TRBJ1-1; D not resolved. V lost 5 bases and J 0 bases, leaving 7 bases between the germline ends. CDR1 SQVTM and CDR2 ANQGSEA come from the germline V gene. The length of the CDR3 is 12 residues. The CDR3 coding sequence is TGCAGCGTTTCGACCATGAACACTGAAGCTTTCTTT. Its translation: CSVSTMNTEAFF.

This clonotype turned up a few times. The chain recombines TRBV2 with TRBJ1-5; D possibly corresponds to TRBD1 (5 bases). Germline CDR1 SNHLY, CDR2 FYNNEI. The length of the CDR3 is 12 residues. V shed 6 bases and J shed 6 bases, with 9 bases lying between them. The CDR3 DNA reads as TGTGCCAGCAGAGGGGAGGGTCAGCCCCAGCATTTT. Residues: CASRGEGQPQHF. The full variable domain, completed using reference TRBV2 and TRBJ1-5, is EPEVTQTPSHQVTQMGQEVILRCVPISNHLYFYWYRQILGQKVEFLVSFYNNEISEKSEIFDDQFSVERPDGSNFTLKIRSTKLEDSAMYFCASRGEGQPQHFGDGTRLSIL.